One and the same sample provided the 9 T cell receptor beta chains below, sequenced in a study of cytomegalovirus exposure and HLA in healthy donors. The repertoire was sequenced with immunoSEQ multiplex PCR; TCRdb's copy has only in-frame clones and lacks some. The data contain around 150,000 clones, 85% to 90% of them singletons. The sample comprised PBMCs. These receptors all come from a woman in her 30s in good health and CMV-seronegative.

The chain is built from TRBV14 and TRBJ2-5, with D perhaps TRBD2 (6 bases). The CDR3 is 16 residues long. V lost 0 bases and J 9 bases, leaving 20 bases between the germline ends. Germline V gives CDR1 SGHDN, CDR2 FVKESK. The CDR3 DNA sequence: TGTGCCAGCAGCCAAGATGGAGCGGGTTGGCATGCGGCCCAGTACTTC. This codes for CASSQDGAGWHAAQYF.

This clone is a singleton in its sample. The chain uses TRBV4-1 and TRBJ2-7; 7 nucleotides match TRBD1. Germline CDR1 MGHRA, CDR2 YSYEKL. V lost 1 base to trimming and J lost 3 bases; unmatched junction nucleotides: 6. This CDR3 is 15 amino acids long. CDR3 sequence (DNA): TGCGCCAGCAGCCAAGGACAGGGCCGAAACTACGAGCAGTACTTC. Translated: CASSQGQGRNYEQYF.

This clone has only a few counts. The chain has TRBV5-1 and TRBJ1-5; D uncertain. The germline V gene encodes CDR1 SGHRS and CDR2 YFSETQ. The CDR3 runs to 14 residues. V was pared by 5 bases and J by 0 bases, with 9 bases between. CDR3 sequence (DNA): TGCGCCAGCAGGCCGGACGATAGCAATCAGCCCCAGCATTTT. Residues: CASRPDDSNQPQHF.

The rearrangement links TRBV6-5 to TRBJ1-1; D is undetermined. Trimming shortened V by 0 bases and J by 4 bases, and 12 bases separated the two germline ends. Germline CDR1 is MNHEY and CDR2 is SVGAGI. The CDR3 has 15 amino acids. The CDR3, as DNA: TGTGCCAGCAGTTACTCGCTAGCGGCTAGCACTGAAGCTTTCTTT. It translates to CASSYSLAASTEAFF.

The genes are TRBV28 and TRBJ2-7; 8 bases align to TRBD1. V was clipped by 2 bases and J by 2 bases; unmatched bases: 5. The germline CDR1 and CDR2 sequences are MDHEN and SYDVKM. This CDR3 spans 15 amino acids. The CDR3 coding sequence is TGTGCCAGCAGTTTAATCCCGGGACAGGCCTACGAGCAGTACTTC. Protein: CASSLIPGQAYEQYF. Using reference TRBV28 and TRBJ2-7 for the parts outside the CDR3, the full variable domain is DVKVTQSSRYLVKRTGEKVFLECVQDMDHENMFWYRQDPGLGLRLIYFSYDVKMKEKGDIPEGYSVSREKKERFSLILESASTNQTSMYLCASSLIPGQAYEQYFGPGTRLTVT.

CDR3 nucleotides: TGTGCCAGCAGCTCACCCCCGACGGACCCTACAGATACGCAGTATTTT. Its translation is CASSSPPTDPTDTQYF. V is TRBV11-1 and J is TRBJ2-3; D call uncertain. The CDR3 is 16 amino acids. The V and J ends lost 4 bases and 3 bases respectively, with 17 bases between them. The germline gives CDR1 SGHAT, CDR2 FQDESV (reference sequence).

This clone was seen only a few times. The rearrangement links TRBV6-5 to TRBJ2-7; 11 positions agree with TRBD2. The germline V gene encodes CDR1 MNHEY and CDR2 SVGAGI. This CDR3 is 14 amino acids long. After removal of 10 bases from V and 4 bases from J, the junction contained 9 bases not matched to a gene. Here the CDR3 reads CAIGVASGGYEQYF. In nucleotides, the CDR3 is TGTGCCATCGGAGTAGCTAGCGGGGGGTACGAGCAGTACTTC.

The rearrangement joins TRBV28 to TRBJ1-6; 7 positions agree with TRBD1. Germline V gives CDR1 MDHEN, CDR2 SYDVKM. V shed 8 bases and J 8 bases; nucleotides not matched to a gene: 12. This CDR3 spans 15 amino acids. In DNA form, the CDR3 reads TGTGCCAGCCGTCCCTCTCAGGGGGGCTATTCACCCCTCCACTTT. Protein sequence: CASRPSQGGYSPLHF.

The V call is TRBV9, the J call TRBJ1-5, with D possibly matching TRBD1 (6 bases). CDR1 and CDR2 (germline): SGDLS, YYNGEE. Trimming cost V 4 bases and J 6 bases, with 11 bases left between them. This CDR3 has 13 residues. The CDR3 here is CASSMGGAQPQHF. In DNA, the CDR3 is TGTGCCAGCAGCATGGGGGGGGCTCAGCCCCAGCATTTT.